The clone carrying this T cell receptor beta chain has more than one count but fewer than ten. Antigen specificity is unknown. This sample was taken from a study of T cells in Graves' hyperthyroidism and ophthalmopathy. Points from the study as a whole: Ophthalmopathy was model-predicted a median 6.5 months pre-onset.

Newly diagnosed hyperthyroidism patients aged 18 to 65 years had disease lasting under 2 months. Diagnoses rested on clinical symptoms, serum thyroxine and TRAb, thyroid ultrasound and orbital computed tomography. The V end lost 10 bases, the J end lost 0 bases, and 13 bases lay between the germline ends. From germline, CDR1 is MNHNS and CDR2 SASEGT. This CDR3 has 15 amino acids. Researchers amplified the TCR beta CDR3 regions from RNA transcripts. TCR CDR3 underwent first-round RT-PCR with the HTBI primer set. TCRdb re-called the multiplex PCR reads with MiXCR, one entry per CDR3 protein. This sample has around 690,000 distinct CDR3 sequences, with around 15% found just once.

The source material was blood. This clonotype originated in a man over 45 with Graves' hyperthyroidism. The chain employs TRBV6-1 and TRBJ1-6; the D gene is possibly TRBD1 (5 bases). CDR3 sequence reads: CATHEGDSYNSPLHF. CDR3 nucleotide sequence: TGTGCCACCCATGAAGGGGACTCCTATAATTCACCCCTCCACTTT.